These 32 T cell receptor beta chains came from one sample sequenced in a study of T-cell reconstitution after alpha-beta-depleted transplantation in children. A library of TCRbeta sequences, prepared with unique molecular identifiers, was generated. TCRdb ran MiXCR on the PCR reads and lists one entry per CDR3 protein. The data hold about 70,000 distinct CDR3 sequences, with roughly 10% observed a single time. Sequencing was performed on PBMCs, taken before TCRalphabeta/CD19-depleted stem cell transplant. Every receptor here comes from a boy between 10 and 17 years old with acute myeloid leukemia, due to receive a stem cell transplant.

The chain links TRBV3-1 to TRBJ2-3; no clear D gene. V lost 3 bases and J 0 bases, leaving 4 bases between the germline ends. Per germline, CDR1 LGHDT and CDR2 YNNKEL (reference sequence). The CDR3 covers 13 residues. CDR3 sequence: CASSHVSTDTQYF. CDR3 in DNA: TGTGCCAGCAGCCATGTCAGCACAGATACGCAGTATTTT.

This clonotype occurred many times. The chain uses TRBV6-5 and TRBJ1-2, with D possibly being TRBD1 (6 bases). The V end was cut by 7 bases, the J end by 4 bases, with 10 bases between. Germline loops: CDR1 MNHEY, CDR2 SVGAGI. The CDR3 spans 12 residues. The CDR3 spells CASTGTPYGYTF. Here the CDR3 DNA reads TGTGCCAGCACCGGGACACCCTATGGCTACACCTTC.

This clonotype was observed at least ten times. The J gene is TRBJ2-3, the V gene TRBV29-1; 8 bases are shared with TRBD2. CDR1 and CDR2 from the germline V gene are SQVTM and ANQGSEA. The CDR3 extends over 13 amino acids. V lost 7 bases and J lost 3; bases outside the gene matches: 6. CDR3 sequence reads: CSAGGGPTDTQYF. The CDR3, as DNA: TGCAGCGCGGGAGGGGGGCCGACAGATACGCAGTATTTT.

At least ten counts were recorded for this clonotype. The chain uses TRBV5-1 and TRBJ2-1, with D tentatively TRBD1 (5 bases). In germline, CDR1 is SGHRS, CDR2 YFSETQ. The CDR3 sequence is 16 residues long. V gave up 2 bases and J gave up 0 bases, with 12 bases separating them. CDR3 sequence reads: CASSLPQGLSYNEQFF. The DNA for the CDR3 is TGCGCCAGCAGCTTACCCCAGGGTCTCTCCTACAATGAGCAGTTCTTC.

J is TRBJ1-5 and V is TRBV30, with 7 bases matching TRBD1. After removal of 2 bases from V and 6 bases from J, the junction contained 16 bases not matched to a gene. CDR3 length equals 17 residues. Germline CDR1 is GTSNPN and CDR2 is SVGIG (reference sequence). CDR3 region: CAWSSDRTGPFIQPQHF. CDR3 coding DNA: TGTGCCTGGAGTTCTGATCGGACAGGTCCTTTCATTCAGCCCCAGCATTTT. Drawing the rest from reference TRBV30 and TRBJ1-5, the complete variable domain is SQTIHQWPATLVQPVGSPLSLECTVEGTSNPNLYWYRQAAGRGLQLLFYSVGIGQISSEVPQNLSASRPQDRQFILSSKKLLLSDSGFYLCAWSSDRTGPFIQPQHFGDGTRLSIL.

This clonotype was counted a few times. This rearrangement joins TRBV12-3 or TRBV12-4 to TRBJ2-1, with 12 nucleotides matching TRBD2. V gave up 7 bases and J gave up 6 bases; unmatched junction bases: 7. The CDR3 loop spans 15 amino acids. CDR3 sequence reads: CASTITSGGFNEQFF. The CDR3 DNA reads TGTGCCAGCACCATAACTAGCGGGGGGTTCAATGAGCAGTTCTTC.

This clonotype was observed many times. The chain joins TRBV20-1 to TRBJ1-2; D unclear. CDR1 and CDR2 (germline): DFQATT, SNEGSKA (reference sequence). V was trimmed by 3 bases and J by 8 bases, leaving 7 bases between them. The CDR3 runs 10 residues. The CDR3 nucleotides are TGCAGTGCTAGGCAGTCGGGCTACACCTTC. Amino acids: CSARQSGYTF.

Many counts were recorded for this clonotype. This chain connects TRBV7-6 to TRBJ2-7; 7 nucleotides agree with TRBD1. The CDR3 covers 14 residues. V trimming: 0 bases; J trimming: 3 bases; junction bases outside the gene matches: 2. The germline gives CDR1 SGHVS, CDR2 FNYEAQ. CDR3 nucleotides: TGTGCCAGCAGCTTAGCGGCAGGGGGCTACGAGCAGTACTTC. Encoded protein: CASSLAAGGYEQYF.

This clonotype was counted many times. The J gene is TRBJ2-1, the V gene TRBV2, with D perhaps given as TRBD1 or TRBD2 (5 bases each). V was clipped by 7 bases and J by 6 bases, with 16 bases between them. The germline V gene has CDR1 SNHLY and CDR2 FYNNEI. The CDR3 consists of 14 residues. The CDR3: CASKMTGQSNEQFF. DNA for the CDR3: TGTGCCAGCAAGATGACGGGGCAGAGCAATGAGCAGTTCTTC.

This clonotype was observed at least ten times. CDR3 DNA sequence: TGTGCCAGCAGCCCGGGCCCCACGGCTGGGGAGCTGTTTTTT. Its translation: CASSPGPTAGELFF. The chain recombines TRBV12-3 or TRBV12-4 with TRBJ2-2, with D unclear. The V and J ends lost 6 bases and 8 bases respectively, with 16 bases between them. The CDR3 length is 14 residues.

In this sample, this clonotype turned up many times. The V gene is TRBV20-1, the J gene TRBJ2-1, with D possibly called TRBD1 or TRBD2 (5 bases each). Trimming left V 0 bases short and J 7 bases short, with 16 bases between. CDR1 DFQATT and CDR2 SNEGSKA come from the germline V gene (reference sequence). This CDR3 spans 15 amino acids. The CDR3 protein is CSARDLGGNGNEQFF. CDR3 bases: TGCAGTGCTAGAGATCTTGGGGGAAATGGGAATGAGCAGTTCTTC.

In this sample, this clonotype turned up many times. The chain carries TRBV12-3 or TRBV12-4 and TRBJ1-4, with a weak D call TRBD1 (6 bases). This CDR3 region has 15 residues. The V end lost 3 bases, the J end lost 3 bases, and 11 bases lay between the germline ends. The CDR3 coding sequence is TGTGCCAGCAGTTTTCTCCCAGGGGCTAATGAAAAACTGTTTTTT. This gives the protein CASSFLPGANEKLFF.

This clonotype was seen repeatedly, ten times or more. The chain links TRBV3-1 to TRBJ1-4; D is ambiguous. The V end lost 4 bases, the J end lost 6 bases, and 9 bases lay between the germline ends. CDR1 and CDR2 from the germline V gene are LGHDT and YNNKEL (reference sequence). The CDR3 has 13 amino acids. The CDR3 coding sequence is TGTGCCAGCAGCCCACCCGGGGATGAAAAACTGTTTTTT. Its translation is CASSPPGDEKLFF.

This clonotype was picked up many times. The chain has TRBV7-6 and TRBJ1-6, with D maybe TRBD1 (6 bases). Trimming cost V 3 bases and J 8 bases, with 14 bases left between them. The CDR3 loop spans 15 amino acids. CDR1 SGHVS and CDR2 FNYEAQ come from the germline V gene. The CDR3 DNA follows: TGTGCCAGCAGCTTCCGTGTACAGGGCCATTCACCCCTCCACTTT. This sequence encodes CASSFRVQGHSPLHF.

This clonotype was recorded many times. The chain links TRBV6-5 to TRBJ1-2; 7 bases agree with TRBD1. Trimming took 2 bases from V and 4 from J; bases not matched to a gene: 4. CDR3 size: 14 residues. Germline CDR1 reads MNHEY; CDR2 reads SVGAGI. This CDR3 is CASSYPGQRYGYTF. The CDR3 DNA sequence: TGTGCCAGCAGTTACCCGGGACAGCGCTATGGCTACACCTTC.

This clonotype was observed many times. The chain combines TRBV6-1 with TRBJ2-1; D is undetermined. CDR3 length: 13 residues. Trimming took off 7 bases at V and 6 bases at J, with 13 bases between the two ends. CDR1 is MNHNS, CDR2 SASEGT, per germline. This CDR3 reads CASTRVGSNEQFF. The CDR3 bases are TGTGCCAGCACTCGAGTTGGGTCCAATGAGCAGTTCTTC.

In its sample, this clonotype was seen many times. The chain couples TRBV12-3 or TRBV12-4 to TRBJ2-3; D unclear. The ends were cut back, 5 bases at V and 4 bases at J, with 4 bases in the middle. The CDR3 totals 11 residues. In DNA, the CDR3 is TGTGCCAGCAGTCAGTCAGATACGCAGTATTTT. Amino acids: CASSQSDTQYF.

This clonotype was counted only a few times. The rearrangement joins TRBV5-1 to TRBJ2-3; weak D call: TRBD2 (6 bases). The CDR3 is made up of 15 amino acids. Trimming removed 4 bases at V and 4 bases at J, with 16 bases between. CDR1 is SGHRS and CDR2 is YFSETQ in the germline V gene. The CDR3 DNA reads TGCGCCAGCAGCCTTACCGGGACTTCCGCAGATACGCAGTATTTT. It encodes CASSLTGTSADTQYF.

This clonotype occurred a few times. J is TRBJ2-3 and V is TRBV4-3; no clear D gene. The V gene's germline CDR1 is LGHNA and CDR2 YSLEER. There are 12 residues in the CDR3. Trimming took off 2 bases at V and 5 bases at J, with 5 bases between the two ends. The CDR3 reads CASSQIGDTQYF. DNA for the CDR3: TGCGCCAGCAGCCAAATTGGAGATACGCAGTATTTT.

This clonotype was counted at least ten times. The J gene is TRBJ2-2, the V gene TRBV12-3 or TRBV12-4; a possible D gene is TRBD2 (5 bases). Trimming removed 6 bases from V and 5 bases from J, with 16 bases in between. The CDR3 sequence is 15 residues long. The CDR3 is CASSPSSRGTGELFF. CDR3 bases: TGTGCCAGCAGCCCTAGCAGTCGGGGAACCGGGGAGCTGTTTTTT.

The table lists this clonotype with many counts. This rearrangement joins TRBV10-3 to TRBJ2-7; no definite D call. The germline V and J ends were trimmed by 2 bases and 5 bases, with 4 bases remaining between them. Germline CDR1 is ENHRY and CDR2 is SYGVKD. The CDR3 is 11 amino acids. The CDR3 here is CAISEVDEQYF. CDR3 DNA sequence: TGTGCCATCAGTGAGGTTGACGAGCAGTACTTC.

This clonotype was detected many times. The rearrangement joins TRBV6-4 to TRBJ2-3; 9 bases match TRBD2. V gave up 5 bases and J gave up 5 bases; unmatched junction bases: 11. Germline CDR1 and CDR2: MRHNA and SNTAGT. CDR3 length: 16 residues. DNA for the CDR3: TGTGCCAGCAGTCAACTAGCGGGCCCCGCAGTAGATACGCAGTATTTT. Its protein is CASSQLAGPAVDTQYF.

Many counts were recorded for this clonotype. This CDR3 is CASSLGDRDYEQYF. For the CDR3, the DNA is TGTGCCAGCAGCTTGGGGGACAGGGACTACGAGCAGTACTTC. The chain uses TRBV7-6 and TRBJ2-7; 9 nucleotides line up with TRBD1. Unmatched junction bases numbered 3, after V lost 3 bases and J lost 3 bases. In germline, CDR1 is SGHVS, CDR2 FNYEAQ. The CDR3 consists of 14 residues. The full variable domain, its missing parts supplied by reference TRBV7-6 and TRBJ2-7, is GAGVSQSPRYKVTKRGQDVALRCDPISGHVSLYWYRQALGQGPEFLTYFNYEAQQDKSGLPNDRFSAERPEGSISTLTIQRTEQRDSAMYRCASSLGDRDYEQYFGPGTRLTVT.

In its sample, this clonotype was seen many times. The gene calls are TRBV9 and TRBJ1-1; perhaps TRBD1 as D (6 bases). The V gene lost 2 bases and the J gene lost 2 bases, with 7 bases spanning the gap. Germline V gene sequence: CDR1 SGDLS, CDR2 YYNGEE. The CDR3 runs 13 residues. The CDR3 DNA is TGTGCCAGCAGCGTGACAGGTAACACTGAAGCTTTCTTT. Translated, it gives CASSVTGNTEAFF.

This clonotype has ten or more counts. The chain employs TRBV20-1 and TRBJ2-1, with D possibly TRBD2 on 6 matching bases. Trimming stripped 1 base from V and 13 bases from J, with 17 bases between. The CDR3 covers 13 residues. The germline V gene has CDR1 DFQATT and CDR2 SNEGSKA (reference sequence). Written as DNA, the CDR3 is TGCAGTGCTAGAGCTGCGACTAGGGGAAGCCAGTTCTTC. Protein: CSARAATRGSQFF.

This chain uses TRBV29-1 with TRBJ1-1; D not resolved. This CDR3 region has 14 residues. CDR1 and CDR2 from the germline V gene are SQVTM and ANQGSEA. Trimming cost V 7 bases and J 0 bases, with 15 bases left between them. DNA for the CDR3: TGCAGCGCAGGCCCGGGAGCAATGAACACTGAAGCTTTCTTT. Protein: CSAGPGAMNTEAFF.

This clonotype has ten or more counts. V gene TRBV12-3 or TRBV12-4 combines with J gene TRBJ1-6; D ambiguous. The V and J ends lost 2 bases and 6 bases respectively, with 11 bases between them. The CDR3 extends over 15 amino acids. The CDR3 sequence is CASSLIGRSNSPLHF. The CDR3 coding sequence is TGTGCCAGCAGTTTAATTGGACGGTCTAATTCACCCCTCCACTTT.

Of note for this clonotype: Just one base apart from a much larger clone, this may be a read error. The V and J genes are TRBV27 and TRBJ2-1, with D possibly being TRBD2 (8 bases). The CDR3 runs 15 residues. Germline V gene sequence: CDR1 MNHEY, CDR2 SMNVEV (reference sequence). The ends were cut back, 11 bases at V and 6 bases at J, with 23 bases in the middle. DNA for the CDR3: TGTGCCTGCAACAGGGGTACGGGAGGGCTCAATGAGCAGTTCTTC. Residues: CACNRGTGGLNEQFF.

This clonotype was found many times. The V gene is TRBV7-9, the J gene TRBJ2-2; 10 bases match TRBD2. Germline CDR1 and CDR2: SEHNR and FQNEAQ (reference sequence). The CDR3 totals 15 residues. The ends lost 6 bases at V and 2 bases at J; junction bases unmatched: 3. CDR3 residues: CASSLAGVNTGELFF. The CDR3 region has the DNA TGTGCCAGCAGTCTAGCGGGAGTTAACACCGGGGAGCTGTTTTTT.

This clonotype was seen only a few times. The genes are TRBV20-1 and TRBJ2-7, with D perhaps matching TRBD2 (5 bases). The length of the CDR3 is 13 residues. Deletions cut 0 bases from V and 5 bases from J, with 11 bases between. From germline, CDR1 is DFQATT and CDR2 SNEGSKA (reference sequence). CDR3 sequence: CSARDVTGNEQYV. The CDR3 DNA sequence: TGCAGTGCTAGAGATGTTACGGGAAACGAGCAGTACGTC.

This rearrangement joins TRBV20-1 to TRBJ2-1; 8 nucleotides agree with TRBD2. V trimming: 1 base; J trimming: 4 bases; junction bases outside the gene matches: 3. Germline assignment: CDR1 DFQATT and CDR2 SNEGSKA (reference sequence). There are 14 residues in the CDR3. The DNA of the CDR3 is TGCAGTGCTAGAGTGGCGGGGGGTTACAATGAGCAGTTCTTC. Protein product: CSARVAGGYNEQFF.

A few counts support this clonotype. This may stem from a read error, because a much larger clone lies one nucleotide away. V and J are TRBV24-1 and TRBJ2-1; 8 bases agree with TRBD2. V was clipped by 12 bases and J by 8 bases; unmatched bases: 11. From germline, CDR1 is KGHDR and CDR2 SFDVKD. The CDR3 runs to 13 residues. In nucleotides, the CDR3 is TGTGCCTCTGGAGCGGGAGTTAACGATGAGCAGTTCTTC. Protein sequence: CASGAGVNDEQFF.